This TCR beta chain was identified in a study of cytomegalovirus exposure and HLA in healthy donors. Findings of the study overall: A prior analysis recorded that most TCR beta V segments were productive about 87% or about 30% of the time. Rarity marked most TCR sequences, yet some public TCRs occurred in many donors. There were some V segments, including TRBV6-2 and TRBV6-3, excluded as indistinguishable. HLA alleles were associated with roughly 15,000 TCR beta sequences in a later analysis at 0.05 false discovery rate.

The germline V gene has CDR1 PRHDT and CDR2 FYEKMQ (reference sequence). V shed 1 base and J shed 3 bases, with 4 bases lying between them. The length of the CDR3 is 12 residues. PCR primers comprised 60 Vbeta and 13 Jbeta primers. Method: immunoSEQ multiplex PCR; TCRdb's copy keeps in-frame clones and lacks some. The clone table shows about 64,000 clones, with the ten largest holding less than 4%. Regarding this clone: Its antigen is not known.

This clonotype was sampled from a woman aged 18-29 years in good health and CMV-seronegative. Sequencing input: PBMCs. The chain is built from TRBV13 and TRBJ2-7; the D is unclear. CDR3 nucleotide sequence: TGTGCCAGCAGCTTAGACTTCTACGAGCAGTACTTC. Protein sequence: CASSLDFYEQYF.